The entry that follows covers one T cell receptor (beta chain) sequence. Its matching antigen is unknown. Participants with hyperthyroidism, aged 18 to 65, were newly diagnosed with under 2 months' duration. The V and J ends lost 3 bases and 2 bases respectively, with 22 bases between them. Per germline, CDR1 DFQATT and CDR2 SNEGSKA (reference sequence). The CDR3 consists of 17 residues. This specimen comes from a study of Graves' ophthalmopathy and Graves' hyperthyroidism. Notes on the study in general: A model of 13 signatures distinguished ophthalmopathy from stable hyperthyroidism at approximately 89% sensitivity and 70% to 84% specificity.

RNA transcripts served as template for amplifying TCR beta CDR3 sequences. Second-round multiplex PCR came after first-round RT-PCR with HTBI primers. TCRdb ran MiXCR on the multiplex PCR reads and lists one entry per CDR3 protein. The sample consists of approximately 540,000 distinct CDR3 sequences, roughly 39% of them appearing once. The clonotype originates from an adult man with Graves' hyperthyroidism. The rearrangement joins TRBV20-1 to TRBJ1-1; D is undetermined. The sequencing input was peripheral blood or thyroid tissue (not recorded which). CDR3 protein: CSARIEELWSFNTEAFF. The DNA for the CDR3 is TGCAGTGCTAGGATTGAAGAGCTCTGGTCCTTTAACACTGAAGCTTTCTTT.